This T cell receptor (beta chain) was captured in a study of blood T cells in healthy people across ages. Using a J-beta primer mix together with a sample-barcoded 5' primer, a second PCR was run for roughly 6 to 12 cycles. TCRdb ran MiXCR on the 5' RACE reads and lists one entry per CDR3 protein. The table lists around 520,000 distinct CDR3 sequences, about 25% of them singletons. CDR3 size: 13 residues. CDR1 is DFQATT, CDR2 SNEGSKA, per germline (reference sequence). These data were also filed under a second study, of T cells of mothers and their children.

The clonotype comes from a boy younger than 10 in good health. Sample: blood. This chain links TRBV20-1 with TRBJ2-5; D might be TRBD1 (5 bases). The DNA end is a closer match to TRBJ2-7, so the J assignment may be wrong. CDR3 bases: TGCAGTGCTATAGGGGTAGGGTATTACGAGCAGTACTTC. It encodes CSAIGVGYYEQYF.